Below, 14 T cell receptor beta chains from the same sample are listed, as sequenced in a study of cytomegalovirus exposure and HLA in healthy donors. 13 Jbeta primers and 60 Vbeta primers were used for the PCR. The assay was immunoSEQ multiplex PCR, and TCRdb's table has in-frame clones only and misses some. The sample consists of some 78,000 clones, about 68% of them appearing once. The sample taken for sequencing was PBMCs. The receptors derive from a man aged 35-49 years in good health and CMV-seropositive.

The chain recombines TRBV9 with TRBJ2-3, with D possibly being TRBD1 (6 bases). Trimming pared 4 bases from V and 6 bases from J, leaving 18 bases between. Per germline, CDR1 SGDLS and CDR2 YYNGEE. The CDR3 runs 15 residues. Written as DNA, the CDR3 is TGTGCCAGCAGCCCAGCCGGGCAAAGGGGGGATACGCAGTATTTT. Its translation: CASSPAGQRGDTQYF.

The DNA for the CDR3 is TGTGCCAGCAGTTACGCGACAGGGAACAATGAGCAGTTCTTC. It is translated as CASSYATGNNEQFF. The gene calls are TRBV6-5 and TRBJ2-1; 7 positions match TRBD1. The trim removed 2 bases at V and 5 bases at J, leaving 3 bases unmatched. Germline V gene lookup returns CDR1 MNHEY and CDR2 SVGAGI. The CDR3 is 14 residues long.

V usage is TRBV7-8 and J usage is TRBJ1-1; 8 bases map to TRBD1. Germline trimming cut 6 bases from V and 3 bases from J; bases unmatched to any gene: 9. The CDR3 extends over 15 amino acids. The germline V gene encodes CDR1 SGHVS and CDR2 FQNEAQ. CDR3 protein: CASRGQGARDTEAFF. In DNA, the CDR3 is TGTGCCAGCAGGGGTCAGGGGGCGCGAGACACTGAAGCTTTCTTT.

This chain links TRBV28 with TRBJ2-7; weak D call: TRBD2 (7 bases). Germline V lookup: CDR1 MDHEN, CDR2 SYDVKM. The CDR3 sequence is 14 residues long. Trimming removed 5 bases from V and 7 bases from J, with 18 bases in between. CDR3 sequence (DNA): TGTGCCAGCAGTCCCCCGGGCAGGGGAGGGGAGCAGTACTTC. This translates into CASSPPGRGGEQYF. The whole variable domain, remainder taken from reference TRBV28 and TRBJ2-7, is DVKVTQSSRYLVKRTGEKVFLECVQDMDHENMFWYRQDPGLGLRLIYFSYDVKMKEKGDIPEGYSVSREKKERFSLILESASTNQTSMYLCASSPPGRGGEQYFGPGTRLTVT.

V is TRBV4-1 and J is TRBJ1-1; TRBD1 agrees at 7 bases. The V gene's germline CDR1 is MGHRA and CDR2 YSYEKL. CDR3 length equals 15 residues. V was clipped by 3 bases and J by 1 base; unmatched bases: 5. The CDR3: CASSQGQRSNTEAFF. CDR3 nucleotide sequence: TGCGCCAGCAGCCAGGGACAGCGCTCGAACACTGAAGCTTTCTTT.

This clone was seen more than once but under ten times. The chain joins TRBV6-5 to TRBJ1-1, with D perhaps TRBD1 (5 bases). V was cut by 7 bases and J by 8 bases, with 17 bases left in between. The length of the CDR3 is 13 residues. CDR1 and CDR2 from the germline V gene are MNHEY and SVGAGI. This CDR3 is CASKRLGHVEAFF. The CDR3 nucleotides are TGTGCCAGCAAAAGACTTGGACATGTAGAAGCTTTCTTT.

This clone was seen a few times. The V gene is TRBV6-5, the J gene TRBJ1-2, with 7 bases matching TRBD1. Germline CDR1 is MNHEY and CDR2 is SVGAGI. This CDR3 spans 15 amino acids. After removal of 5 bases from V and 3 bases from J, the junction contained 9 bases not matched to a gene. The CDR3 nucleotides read TGTGCCAGCAGTACAGGACAGCAGGGGGACTATGGCTACACCTTC. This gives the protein CASSTGQQGDYGYTF.

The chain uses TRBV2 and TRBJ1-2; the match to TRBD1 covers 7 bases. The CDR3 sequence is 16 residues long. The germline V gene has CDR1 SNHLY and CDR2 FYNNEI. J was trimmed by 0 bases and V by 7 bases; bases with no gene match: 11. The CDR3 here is CASTDRADRTNYGYTF. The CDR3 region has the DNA TGTGCCAGCACCGACAGGGCGGATCGTACTAACTATGGCTACACCTTC. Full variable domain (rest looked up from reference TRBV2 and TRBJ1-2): EPEVTQTPSHQVTQMGQEVILRCVPISNHLYFYWYRQILGQKVEFLVSFYNNEISEKSEIFDDQFSVERPDGSNFTLKIRSTKLEDSAMYFCASTDRADRTNYGYTFGSGTRLTVV.

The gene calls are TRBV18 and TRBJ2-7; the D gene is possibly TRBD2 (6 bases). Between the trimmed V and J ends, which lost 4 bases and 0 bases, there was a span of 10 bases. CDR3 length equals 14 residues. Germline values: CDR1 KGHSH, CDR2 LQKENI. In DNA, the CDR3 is TGTGCCAGCTCACGGAGCGGGTTCTCCTACGAGCAGTACTTC. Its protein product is CASSRSGFSYEQYF.

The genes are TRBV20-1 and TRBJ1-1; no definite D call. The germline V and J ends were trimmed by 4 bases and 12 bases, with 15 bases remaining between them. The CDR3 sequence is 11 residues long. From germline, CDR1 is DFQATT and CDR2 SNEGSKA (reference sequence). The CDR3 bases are TGCAGTGCTAAGACCCAGGCGATGACTTTCTTT. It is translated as CSAKTQAMTFF.

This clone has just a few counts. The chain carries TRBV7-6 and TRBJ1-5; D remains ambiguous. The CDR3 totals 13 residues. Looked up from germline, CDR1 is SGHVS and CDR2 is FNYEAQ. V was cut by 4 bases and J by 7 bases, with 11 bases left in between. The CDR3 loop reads CASSSWAGQPQHF. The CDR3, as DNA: TGTGCCAGCAGCTCTTGGGCCGGCCAGCCCCAGCATTTT.

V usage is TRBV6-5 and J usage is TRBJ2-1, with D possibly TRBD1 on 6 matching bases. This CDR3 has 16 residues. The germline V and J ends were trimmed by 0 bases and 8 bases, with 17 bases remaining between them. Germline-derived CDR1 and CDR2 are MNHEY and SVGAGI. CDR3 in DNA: TGTGCCAGCAGTTACTCCGGGACATCCCGTGGGGATGAGCAGTTCTTC. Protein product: CASSYSGTSRGDEQFF.

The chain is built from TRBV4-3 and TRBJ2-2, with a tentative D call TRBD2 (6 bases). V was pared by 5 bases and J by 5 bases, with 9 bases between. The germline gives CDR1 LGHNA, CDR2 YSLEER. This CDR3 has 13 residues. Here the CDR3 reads CASSSSATGELFF. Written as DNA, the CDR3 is TGCGCCAGCAGCTCTAGCGCGACCGGGGAGCTGTTTTTT.

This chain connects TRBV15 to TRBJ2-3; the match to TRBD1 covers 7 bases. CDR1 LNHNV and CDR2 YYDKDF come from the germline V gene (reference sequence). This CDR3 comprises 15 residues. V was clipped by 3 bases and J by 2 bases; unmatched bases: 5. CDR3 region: CATSRRTGYTDTQYF. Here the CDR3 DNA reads TGTGCCACCAGCAGGAGGACAGGTTACACAGATACGCAGTATTTT.